A single T cell receptor beta chain is shown here with its context. The data stem from a study of blood T cell repertoires in COVID-19. On the study more broadly: Acute and convalescent COVID-19 specimens originated in the United States, Italy and Spain.

Germline V CDR1 and CDR2: LNHDA, SQIVND (reference sequence). V dropped 6 bases and J dropped 0 bases, with 11 bases sitting between them. This CDR3 comprises 14 residues. Original data processing: Amplification from reference gene primers served as the basis for estimated nucleated cell counts. Assay: immunoSEQ multiplex PCR; the TCRdb copy retains only in-frame clones and omits some. V, J and clone size were drawn from that table, and D and trimming were deduced from the DNA. The sample records approximately 130,000 clones, approximately 89% being singletons. The source is a human donor in a cohort sampled during active COVID-19. The chain couples TRBV19 to TRBJ1-1; D gene uncertain. Sample: peripheral blood. This chain's CDR3 is CASSRGGMNTEAFF. As DNA, the CDR3 is TGTGCCAGTAGCCGTGGAGGGATGAACACTGAAGCTTTCTTT.